These 26 T cell receptor beta chains came from one sample sequenced in a study of blood T cell repertoires in COVID-19. Data came from immunoSEQ multiplex PCR; TCRdb stores just in-frame clones and leaves some out. The sample records 310,000 or so clones, about nine tenths being singletons. Sequenced material: peripheral blood. The receptors stem from a woman aged 45-65 years who had recovered from COVID-19.

The chain has TRBV7-8 and TRBJ2-1, with TRBD2 matching 11 bases. Germline CDR1 is SGHVS and CDR2 is FQNEAQ. The CDR3 length is 13 residues. The ends lost 8 bases at V and 6 bases at J; junction bases unmatched: 3. The CDR3 DNA follows: TGTGCCAGCGTACTAGCGGGAGTCAATGAGCAGTTCTTC. Amino acid sequence: CASVLAGVNEQFF.

This clone was detected once. This chain connects TRBV6-2 or TRBV6-3 to TRBJ1-5, with 9 nucleotides matching TRBD1. The germline V gene encodes CDR1 MNHEY and CDR2 SVGEGT. The CDR3 covers 17 residues. The V gene end was trimmed by 2 bases and the J gene end by 1 base; junction bases not matched to a gene: 6. CDR3 region: CASSYRQGGLSNQPQHF. CDR3 coding DNA: TGTGCCAGCAGTTACCGACAGGGGGGACTAAGCAATCAGCCCCAGCATTTT.

The chain employs TRBV29-1 and TRBJ2-7; TRBD1 matches 7 bases. The CDR3 covers 15 residues. Germline loops: CDR1 SQVTM, CDR2 ANQGSEA. The V gene end was trimmed by 7 bases and the J gene end by 5 bases; junction bases not matched to a gene: 17. The CDR3 spells CSAEGDRRIWDEQYF. The CDR3 nucleotides read TGCAGCGCCGAGGGGGACAGACGAATATGGGACGAGCAGTACTTC.

This clone was seen just once. This chain joins TRBV5-4 and TRBJ1-6, with 9 bases fitting TRBD1. This CDR3 is built from 15 residues. Germline values: CDR1 SGHNT, CDR2 YYREEE (reference sequence). Trimming took 3 bases from V and 10 from J; bases not matched to a gene: 8. CDR3 coding DNA: TGTGCCAGCAGCTCGCGGACAGGGGAAGGGTCACCCCTCCACTTT. This codes for CASSSRTGEGSPLHF.

The chain employs TRBV27 and TRBJ1-2, with 12 bases fitting TRBD1. There are 16 residues in the CDR3. Germline V gene sequence: CDR1 MNHEY, CDR2 SMNVEV (reference sequence). V lost 5 bases to trimming and J lost 8 bases; unmatched junction nucleotides: 12. The DNA of the CDR3 is TGTGCCAGCAGTCCCACTTCCGGGACAGGGGGCAACGGCTACACCTTC. As protein: CASSPTSGTGGNGYTF.

The rearrangement joins TRBV30 to TRBJ1-2; D is possibly TRBD1 (5 bases). Per the germline V gene, CDR1 is GTSNPN and CDR2 is SVGIG (reference sequence). The ends were cut back, 2 bases at V and 9 bases at J, with 16 bases in the middle. There are 13 residues in the CDR3. The CDR3 DNA reads TGTGCCTGGAGTTTGATCCAGGGTAGCCGCTACACCTTC. Translating it yields CAWSLIQGSRYTF.

The DNA of the CDR3 is TGTGCCAGCAGCCTTTGGGGGGGGGAGAAATCACCCCTCCACTTT. It encodes CASSLWGGEKSPLHF. This chain joins TRBV28 and TRBJ1-6, with D possibly TRBD1 on 5 matching bases. The length of the CDR3 is 15 residues. Trimming removed 6 bases from V and 10 bases from J, with 19 bases in between. Germline V gene sequence: CDR1 MDHEN, CDR2 SYDVKM.

This rearrangement joins TRBV12-5 to TRBJ2-1; 8 positions match TRBD1. CDR3 length equals 15 residues. Germline loops: CDR1 LGHNT, CDR2 FRNRAP. V was clipped by 7 bases and J by 4 bases; unmatched bases: 9. The CDR3 protein is CASARTGSAYNEQFF. In DNA, the CDR3 is TGTGCTAGTGCCCGGACAGGGAGTGCATACAATGAGCAGTTCTTC.

The J gene is TRBJ2-2, the V gene TRBV9; 7 positions agree with TRBD2. The CDR3 has 19 amino acids. The V gene end was trimmed by 0 bases and the J gene end by 4 bases; junction bases not matched to a gene: 15. Per germline, CDR1 SGDLS and CDR2 YYNGEE. The CDR3 sequence is CASSVGLAVTRSGTGELFF. The CDR3 nucleotides read TGTGCCAGCAGCGTAGGGCTAGCGGTTACCCGCTCGGGCACCGGGGAGCTGTTTTTT.

The rearrangement joins TRBV28 to TRBJ2-2, with 9 nucleotides matching TRBD2. The CDR3 length is 14 residues. The J segment lost 8 bases and the V segment lost 5 bases, leaving 6 bases of the junction unmatched. Germline lookup yields CDR1 MDHEN and CDR2 SYDVKM. The CDR3 region has the DNA TGTGCCAGCAGTCCTAGCGGGAAGGCGGGGGAGCTGTTTTTT. Protein product: CASSPSGKAGELFF.

This chain joins TRBV7-2 and TRBJ2-7, with 10 nucleotides matching TRBD1. The CDR3 runs 15 residues. Germline CDR1 reads SGHTA; CDR2 reads FQGNSA. Trimming cost V 4 bases and J 1 base; bases outside gene matches: 4. The CDR3 region has the DNA TGTGCCAGCAGCTACCGGGACAGGGGATCCTACGAGCAGTACTTC. Its translation: CASSYRDRGSYEQYF.

The chain joins TRBV19 to TRBJ1-1; 7 nucleotides align to TRBD1. Unmatched junction bases numbered 5, after V lost 3 bases and J lost 4 bases. CDR3 length: 14 amino acids. Germline V gene data show CDR1 as LNHDA and CDR2 as SQIVND (reference sequence). The CDR3, as DNA: TGTGCCAGTAGTATTGAGGGGGCGCGCACTGAAGCTTTCTTT. This sequence encodes CASSIEGARTEAFF.

In DNA, the CDR3 is TGTGCCAGCAGCTTGGACAGGGGGGTTAACTATGGCTACACCTTC. Its protein product is CASSLDRGVNYGYTF. This sequence joins TRBV7-8 and TRBJ1-2; 10 nucleotides align to TRBD1. V shed 3 bases and J 1 base; nucleotides not matched to a gene: 2. This CDR3 is 15 amino acids long. Germline-derived CDR1 and CDR2 are SGHVS and FQNEAQ.

This clone turned up a few times. This chain joins TRBV7-2 and TRBJ2-3; tentatively, D is TRBD2 (6 bases). The V gene's germline CDR1 is SGHTA and CDR2 FQGNSA. This CDR3 has 12 amino acids. V was cut by 5 bases and J by 8 bases, with 11 bases left in between. In nucleotides, the CDR3 is TGTGCCAGCAGCCCCGGGCGGGGTACGCAGTATTTT. Its protein product is CASSPGRGTQYF.

J is TRBJ1-1 and V is TRBV5-6; tentatively, D is TRBD1 (5 bases). Trimming removed 4 bases from V and 9 bases from J, with 16 bases in between. Germline V lookup: CDR1 SGHDT, CDR2 YYEEEE. The CDR3 length is 13 residues. CDR3 in amino acids: CASSGSGTRKAFF. DNA of the CDR3: TGTGCCAGCAGCGGCAGCGGGACGCGAAAAGCTTTCTTT.

The chain employs TRBV4-3 and TRBJ1-1; the match to TRBD1 covers 7 bases. Germline CDR1 reads LGHNA; CDR2 reads YSLEER. The CDR3 length is 14 residues. V gave up 0 bases and J gave up 12 bases; unmatched junction bases: 10. The CDR3 reads CASSQDAGGFGPFF. CDR3 in DNA: TGCGCCAGCAGCCAAGATGCAGGGGGATTTGGACCTTTCTTT.

This sequence joins TRBV18 and TRBJ2-2; 8 nucleotides align to TRBD2. Trimming at V came to 3 bases and at J to 3 bases, leaving 9 bases not matched to a gene. This CDR3 contains 17 residues. Germline V gene sequence: CDR1 KGHSH, CDR2 LQKENI. This chain's CDR3 is CASSPIGRGAYTGELFF. For the CDR3, the DNA is TGTGCCAGCTCACCGATCGGGCGGGGGGCCTACACCGGGGAGCTGTTTTTT. Drawing the rest from reference TRBV18 and TRBJ2-2, the complete variable domain is NAGVMQNPRHLVRRRGQEARLRCSPMKGHSHVYWYRQLPEEGLKFMVYLQKENIIDESGMPKERFSAEFPKEGPSILRIQQVVRGDSAAYFCASSPIGRGAYTGELFFGEGSRLTVL.

This clone appeared a few times. CDR3 loop: CASSLRPGGRNTEAFF. As DNA, the CDR3 is TGCGCCAGCAGCTTGCGGCCAGGGGGAAGGAACACTGAAGCTTTCTTT. This chain connects TRBV5-1 to TRBJ1-1, with 7 nucleotides matching TRBD1. Germline assignment: CDR1 SGHRS and CDR2 YFSETQ. The V segment lost 1 base and the J segment 1 base; nucleotides outside the gene matches: 7. The CDR3 contains 16 residues. Drawing the rest from reference TRBV5-1 and TRBJ1-1, the complete variable domain is KAGVTQTPRYLIKTRGQQVTLSCSPISGHRSVSWYQQTPGQGLQFLFEYFSETQRNKGNFPGRFSGRQFSNSRSEMNVSTLELGDSALYLCASSLRPGGRNTEAFFGQGTRLTVV.

The chain combines TRBV18 with TRBJ1-1, with TRBD1 as a possible D gene (6 bases). V lost 4 bases and J 0 bases, leaving 15 bases between the germline ends. Germline CDR1 and CDR2: KGHSH and LQKENI. The CDR3 consists of 16 residues. DNA for the CDR3: TGTGCCAGCTCACGCGACGGACAGTCCATGAACACTGAAGCTTTCTTT. Amino acid sequence: CASSRDGQSMNTEAFF. The variable domain in full, with the rest retrieved from reference TRBV18 and TRBJ1-1, is NAGVMQNPRHLVRRRGQEARLRCSPMKGHSHVYWYRQLPEEGLKFMVYLQKENIIDESGMPKERFSAEFPKEGPSILRIQQVVRGDSAAYFCASSRDGQSMNTEAFFGQGTRLTVV.

A few counts support this clone. The genes are TRBV30 and TRBJ1-2; a possible D gene is TRBD1 (6 bases). V dropped 5 bases and J dropped 2 bases, with 6 bases sitting between them. Germline loops: CDR1 GTSNPN, CDR2 SVGIG (reference sequence). This CDR3 spans 11 amino acids. In DNA, the CDR3 is TGTGCCTGGCAGGGGAACTATGGCTACACCTTC. Protein sequence: CAWQGNYGYTF.

This clone was observed a few times. The chain uses TRBV9 and TRBJ1-1, with 8 bases fitting TRBD1. Germline V gene sequence: CDR1 SGDLS, CDR2 YYNGEE. CDR3 length equals 12 residues. Losses at the gene ends were 7 bases for V and 6 bases for J; bases not matched to a gene: 5. The DNA for the CDR3 is TGTGCCAGCGGCCGGACAGGGTCTGAAGCTTTCTTT. Its translation: CASGRTGSEAFF.

This clone was counted between two and nine times. V gene TRBV3-1 (or the pseudogene TRBV3-2) combines with J gene TRBJ2-3; D perhaps matches TRBD2 (6 bases). Trimming cost V 4 bases and J 2 bases, with 13 bases left between them. There are 15 residues in the CDR3. Germline V gene lookup returns CDR1 LGHDT and CDR2 YNNKEL (reference sequence). CDR3 coding DNA: TGTGCCAGCAGCCCAGGGAGCGGGCACACAGATACGCAGTATTTT. It specifies CASSPGSGHTDTQYF.

This clone appeared once. The J gene is TRBJ1-6, the V gene TRBV28, with 9 bases identical to TRBD1. The CDR3 length is 18 residues. Per the germline V gene, CDR1 is MDHEN and CDR2 is SYDVKM. Unmatched junction bases numbered 19, after V lost 7 bases and J lost 9 bases. The DNA of the CDR3 is TGTGCCAGCACCTTCCCGGGACAGGGACTTGCTATGAGTTCACCCCTCCACTTT. Protein sequence: CASTFPGQGLAMSSPLHF.

The chain combines TRBV7-9 with TRBJ1-2; the D is unclear. CDR1 SEHNR and CDR2 FQNEAQ come from the germline V gene (reference sequence). The V and J ends lost 5 bases and 5 bases respectively, with 18 bases between them. This CDR3 has 15 amino acids. The CDR3 spells CASSARLKPRYGYTF. CDR3 sequence (DNA): TGTGCCAGCAGCGCCCGGCTCAAGCCTAGGTATGGCTACACCTTC.

The rearrangement joins TRBV5-6 to TRBJ2-7; D may be TRBD2 (6 bases). CDR3 length equals 13 residues. Germline assignment: CDR1 SGHDT and CDR2 YYEEEE. V lost 0 bases and J lost 4, with 8 bases in between. DNA for the CDR3: TGTGCCAGCAGCTTGGCGGGGGTTTACGAGCAGTACTTC. Protein sequence: CASSLAGVYEQYF.

The chain couples TRBV29-1 to TRBJ2-1, with D possibly TRBD2 on 6 matching bases. CDR1 is SQVTM and CDR2 is ANQGSEA in the germline V gene. The CDR3 loop spans 13 amino acids. Trimming took off 3 bases at V and 1 base at J, with 7 bases between the two ends. CDR3 sequence (DNA): TGCAGCGTTGACGGGGGTTCCTACAATGAGCAGTTCTTC. This codes for CSVDGGSYNEQFF.